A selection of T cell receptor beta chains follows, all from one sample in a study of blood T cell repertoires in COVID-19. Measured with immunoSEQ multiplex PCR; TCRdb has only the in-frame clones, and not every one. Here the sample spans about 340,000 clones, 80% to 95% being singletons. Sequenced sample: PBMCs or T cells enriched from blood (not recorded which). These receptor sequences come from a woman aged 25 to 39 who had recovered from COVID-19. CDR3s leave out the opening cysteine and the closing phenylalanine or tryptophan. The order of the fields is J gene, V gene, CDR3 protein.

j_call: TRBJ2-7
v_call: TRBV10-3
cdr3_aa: ATSDRAYEQY

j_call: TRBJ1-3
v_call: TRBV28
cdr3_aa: ASSLGGANGNTIY

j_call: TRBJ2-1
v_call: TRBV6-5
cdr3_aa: ASSYAGGNYNEQF

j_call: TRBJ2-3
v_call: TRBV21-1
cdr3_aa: ASSKGEGSTDTQY

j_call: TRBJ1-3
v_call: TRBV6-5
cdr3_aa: ASSTGQVTTIY

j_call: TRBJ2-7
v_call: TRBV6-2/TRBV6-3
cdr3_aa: ASSLLGRGLGEQY

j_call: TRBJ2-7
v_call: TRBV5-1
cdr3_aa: ASSSHRGYEQY

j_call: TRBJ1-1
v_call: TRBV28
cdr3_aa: ASSLPERGEAF

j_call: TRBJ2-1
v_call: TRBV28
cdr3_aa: ASTGRARQLNEQF

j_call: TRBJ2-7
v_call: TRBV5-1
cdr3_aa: ASSLATGASHEQY

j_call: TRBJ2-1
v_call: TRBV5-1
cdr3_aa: ASSLVPRNSYNEQF

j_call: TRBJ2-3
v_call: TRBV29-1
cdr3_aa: SVGAAGPRADTQY

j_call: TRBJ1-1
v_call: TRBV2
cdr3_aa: ASSVRQMNTEAF

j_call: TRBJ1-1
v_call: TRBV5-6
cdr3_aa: ASNVGLNTEAF

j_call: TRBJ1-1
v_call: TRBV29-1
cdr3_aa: SVDDRRNTEAF

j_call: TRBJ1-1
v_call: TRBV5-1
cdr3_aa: ASRSPIGQPNTEAF

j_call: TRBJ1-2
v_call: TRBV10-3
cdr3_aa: AISEGVLQYT

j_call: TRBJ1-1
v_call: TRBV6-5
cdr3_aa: ASSLPRRQREGAF